This T cell receptor (beta chain) derives from a study of beta chain features in type 1 diabetes listed by TCRdb under 2018. A note on the overall study: Mean age, gender distribution, total cell number and subset yield did not differ between patients and healthy donors. A total of roughly 110 million sorted cells were examined across all samples, and the number of cells per subset was strongly correlated with RNA yield. The study compared the TCRB repertoires of sorted circulating CD4+ T cell subsets in recently diagnosed type 1 diabetes patients with those in matched healthy donors. Regulatory and stem cell-like memory subsets were isolated from only 8 patients and 8 healthy donors, whereas naive and central memory subsets came from all 28 donors. Summary of the overall study and its limitations: Shorter templates might be favored by PCR, yet because patient and control samples were amplified and corrected together, any such skew would affect both groups equally. Because small numbers of individuals were included in the HLA sub-analyses, any influence of HLA type on TCRB rearrangement was left unresolved. Type 1 diabetes patients showed a moderate but significant shortening of TCRB CDR3 length in all four CD4+ subsets. At VDJ recombination sites, type 1 diabetes patients had fewer insertions and more deleted nucleotides, which implies abnormalities in thymic rearrangement. Naive, central memory and regulatory TCRB repertoires appeared more similar among patients than among healthy donors. Because cDNA rather than genomic DNA was sequenced, highly expressing activated cells could have been over-represented, although no difference in activation and CD3 levels was found between groups.

For CDR1 and CDR2, the germline V gene lists MNHNS and SASEGT. From the cysteine up to the phenylalanine, the CDR3 has a length of 14 residues. Of the read, only the CDR3 DNA is kept; its 42 bases are in frame from base 1. Trimming costs V 8 bases and J 7 bases, and their ends lie 17 bases apart. This clone was counted only a few times. Which antigen it targets is not known. Base-call qualities are not available, and no considerably larger clone is one nucleotide away. The entire isolated RNA was reverse transcribed using the High Capacity cDNA Reverse Transcription Kit, and thus expressed TCRB transcripts were sequenced. Deep immunoSEQ sequencing was applied to naive, central memory and regulatory T cell samples, giving an average of around 4 million total reads per sample. Sorted cells were lysed in RLT buffer and RNA was extracted with DNase-treated RNeasy Micro or Mini kits, depending on cell number. To prevent cross-contamination, every cell subset was processed on its own, while patient and healthy donor samples were processed together. The immunoSEQ multiplex PCR was used to amplify TCRB sequences from cDNA, generating 87-bp fragments that spanned the CDR3 region. Sequencing of the amplicons was done on the Illumina HiSeq platform. Per the source publication's procedure: Synthetic template baselines were used to correct PCR bias computationally, reads within Hamming distance 2 were collapsed, and singletons that could not be merged were discarded. Reads were aligned to IMGT to assign V, D and J genes, CDR3 length, and insertions or deletions at six rearrangement sites. Clonotype counts were normalized to sorted cell number within each subset before computing true diversity and Gini coefficients with the tcR R package. Repertoire sharing was quantified using the overlap coefficient calculated on TCRB nucleotide sequences. TCRdb provides this immuneACCESS table in a form limited to in-frame rearrangements. Some clones are lacking; in checked studies, under half of them reflect an unresolved V gene, and why the rest are absent is not known. Clone size and the V and J calls come from that table; the DNA yielded D and trimming. This sample has some 300,000 clones in its table, and about 8.5% of those were observed once. The ten largest clones take up more than 0.8% of the sample.

Each donor gave one peripheral blood draw, about 100 mL on average, collected into heparinised tubes. Using a panel that included CD45RO, CCR7, CD25, CD127, CD95 and CD27, naive, central memory, regulatory and stem cell-like memory CD4+ T cells were sorted on a BD FACSAria II. All sorted populations exceeded 95% purity. PBMCs were isolated right away by Lymphoprep density gradient centrifugation and were stained directly, without culture. So that batch effects would be minimized, each experiment stained and sorted samples in pairs, pairing one healthy donor with one patient. The receptor's source is a woman younger than 35 in good health. The specimen was central memory CD4+ T cells from blood. The rearrangement combines TRBV6-1 with TRBJ1-4; TRBD1 is a possible D gene, resting on 5 matching bases. The CDR3 corresponds to CASLGRGGGEKLFF. The sequenced DNA is TGTGCCAGCCTAGGAAGGGGAGGAGGTGAAAAACTGTTTTTT.